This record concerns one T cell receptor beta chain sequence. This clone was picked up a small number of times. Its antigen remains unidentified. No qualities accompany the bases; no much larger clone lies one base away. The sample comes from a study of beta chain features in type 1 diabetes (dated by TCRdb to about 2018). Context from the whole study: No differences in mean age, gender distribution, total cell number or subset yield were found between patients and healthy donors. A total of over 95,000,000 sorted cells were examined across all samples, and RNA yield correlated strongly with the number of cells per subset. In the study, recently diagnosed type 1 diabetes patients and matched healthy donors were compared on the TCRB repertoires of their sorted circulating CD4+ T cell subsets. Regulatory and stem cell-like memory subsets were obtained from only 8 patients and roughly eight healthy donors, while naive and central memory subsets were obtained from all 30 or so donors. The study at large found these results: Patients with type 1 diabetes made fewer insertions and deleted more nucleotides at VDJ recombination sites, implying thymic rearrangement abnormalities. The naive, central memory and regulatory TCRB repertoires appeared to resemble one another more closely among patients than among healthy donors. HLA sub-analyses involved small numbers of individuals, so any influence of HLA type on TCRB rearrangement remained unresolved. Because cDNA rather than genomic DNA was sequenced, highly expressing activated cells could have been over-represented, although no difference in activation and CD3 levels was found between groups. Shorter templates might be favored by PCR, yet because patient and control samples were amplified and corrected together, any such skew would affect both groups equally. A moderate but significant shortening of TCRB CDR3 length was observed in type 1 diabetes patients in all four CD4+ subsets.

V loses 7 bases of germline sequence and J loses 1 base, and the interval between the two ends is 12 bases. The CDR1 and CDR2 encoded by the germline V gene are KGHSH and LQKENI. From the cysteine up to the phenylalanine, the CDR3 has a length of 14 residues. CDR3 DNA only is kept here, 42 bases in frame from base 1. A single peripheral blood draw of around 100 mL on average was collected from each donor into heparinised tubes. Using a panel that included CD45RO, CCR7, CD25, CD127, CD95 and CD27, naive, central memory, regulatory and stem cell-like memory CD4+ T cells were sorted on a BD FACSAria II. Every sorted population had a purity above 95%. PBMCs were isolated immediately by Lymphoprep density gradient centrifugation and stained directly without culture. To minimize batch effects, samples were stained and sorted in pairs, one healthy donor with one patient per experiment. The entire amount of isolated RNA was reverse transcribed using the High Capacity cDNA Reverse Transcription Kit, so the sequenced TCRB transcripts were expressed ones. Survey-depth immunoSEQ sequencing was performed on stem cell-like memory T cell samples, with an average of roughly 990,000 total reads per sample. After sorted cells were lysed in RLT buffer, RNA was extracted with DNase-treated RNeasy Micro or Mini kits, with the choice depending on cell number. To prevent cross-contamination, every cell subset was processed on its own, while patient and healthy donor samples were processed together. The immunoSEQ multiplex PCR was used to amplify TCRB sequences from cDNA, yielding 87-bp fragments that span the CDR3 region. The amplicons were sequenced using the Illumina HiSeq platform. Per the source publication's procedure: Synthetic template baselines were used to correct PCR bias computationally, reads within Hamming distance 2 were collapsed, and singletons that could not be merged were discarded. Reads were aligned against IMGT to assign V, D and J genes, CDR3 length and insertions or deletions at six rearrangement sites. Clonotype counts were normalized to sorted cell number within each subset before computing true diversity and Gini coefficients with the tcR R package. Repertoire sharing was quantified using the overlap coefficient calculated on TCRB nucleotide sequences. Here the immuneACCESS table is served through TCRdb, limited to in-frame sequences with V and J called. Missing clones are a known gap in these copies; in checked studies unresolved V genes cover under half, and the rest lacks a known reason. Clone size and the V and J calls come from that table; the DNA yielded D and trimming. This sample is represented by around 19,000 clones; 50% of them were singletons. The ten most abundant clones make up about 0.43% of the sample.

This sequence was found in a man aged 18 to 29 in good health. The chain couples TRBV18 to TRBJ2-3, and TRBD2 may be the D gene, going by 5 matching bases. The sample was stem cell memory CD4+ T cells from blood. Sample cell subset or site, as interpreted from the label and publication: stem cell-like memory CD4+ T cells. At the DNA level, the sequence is TGTGCCAGCTTACAACAGAGGGGCACAGATACGCAGTATTTT. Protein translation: CASLQQRGTDTQYF.